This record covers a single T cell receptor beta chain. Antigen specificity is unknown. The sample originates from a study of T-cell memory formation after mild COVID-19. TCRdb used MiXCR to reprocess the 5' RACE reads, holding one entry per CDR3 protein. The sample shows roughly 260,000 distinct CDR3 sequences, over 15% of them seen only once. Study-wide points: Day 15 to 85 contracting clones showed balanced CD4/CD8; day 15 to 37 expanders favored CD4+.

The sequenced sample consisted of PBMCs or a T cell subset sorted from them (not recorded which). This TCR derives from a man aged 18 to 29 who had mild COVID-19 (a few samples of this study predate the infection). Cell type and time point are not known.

CDR3 protein: CASSPQGADTGELFF. The CDR3 DNA is TGTGCCAGCAGTCCCCAGGGGGCAGACACCGGGGAGCTGTTTTTT. The J gene is TRBJ2-2, the V gene TRBV12-3 or TRBV12-4, with 8 bases lining up with TRBD1. Trimming took 5 bases from V and 3 from J; bases not matched to a gene: 5. There are 15 residues in the CDR3.